The clone carrying this TCR beta chain was seen ten or more times. The ends were cut back, 2 bases at V and 3 bases at J, with 17 bases in the middle. The germline V gene has CDR1 MDHEN and CDR2 SYDVKM. The length of the CDR3 is 16 residues. Amplification yielded TCR beta CDR3 regions, with RNA transcripts as the source. Using the HTBI primer set, a first-round RT-PCR was run on the TCR CDR3. TCRdb reanalysed the multiplex PCR reads using MiXCR and keeps one entry per CDR3 protein. The table lists almost 350,000 distinct CDR3 sequences, about a sixth of them singletons. This sample is drawn from a study of T cells in Graves' hyperthyroidism and ophthalmopathy.

This receptor was obtained from a woman in her thirties or forties with Graves' ophthalmopathy. The chain joins TRBV28 to TRBJ2-7; a possible D gene is TRBD2 (6 bases). Sample: blood. The CDR3 DNA reads as TGTGCCAGCAGTTTACGGGTGGCTAGCGCCTACTACGAGCAGTACTTC. Translation gives CASSLRVASAYYEQYF.